Listed below are T cell receptor beta chains from one sample, sequenced in a study of cytomegalovirus exposure and HLA in healthy donors. The method was immunoSEQ multiplex PCR; TCRdb's version includes in-frame clones alone and lacks a portion of them. Here the sample spans about 130,000 clones, approximately 80% being singletons. Specimen: PBMCs. The receptors stem from a man aged 30 to 45 in good health and CMV-seronegative. CDR3s include the opening cysteine and the closing phenylalanine or tryptophan. Each record gives: clone size, D gene, J gene, V gene, CDR3 DNA, CDR3 protein. The D gene is left open where the match is weak. The size of a clone is reported for some rows only, either as once, few or many, or as a class for expanded clones.

>-|TRBD2|TRBJ2-7|TRBV6-4
TGTGCCAGCTCCGGACTAGCGGGAGAGTCAAAGCACTTC
CASSGLAGESKHF
>-|-|TRBJ1-2|TRBV4-2
TGTGCCAGCAGCCTACCGGACGCGGACATCCACCTTAACTATGGCTACACCTTC
CASSLPDADIHLNYGYTF
>-|TRBD2|TRBJ2-7|TRBV7-6
TGTGCCAGCAGCGACGATAGGACTAGCGTCAACGAGCAGTACTTC
CASSDDRTSVNEQYF
>-|TRBD1|TRBJ1-4|TRBV5-1
TGCGCCAGCAGCCCCGTCGGACAGGGGTATGAAAAACTGTTTTTT
CASSPVGQGYEKLFF
>once|-|TRBJ2-3|TRBV21-1
TGTGCCAGCAGCTCGCCGGGACAGGGCCCGCGAAAAAGCACAGATACGCAGTATTTT
CASSSPGQGPRKSTDTQYF
>-|-|TRBJ2-2|TRBV6-1
TGTGCCAGCAGTGAAAGAGGAAGGGGGACCGGGGAGCTGTTTTTT
CASSERGRGTGELFF
>-|-|TRBJ2-3|TRBV5-1
TGCGCCAGCAGCTTGGAGCACAGGGCAACAGATACGCAGTATTTT
CASSLEHRATDTQYF
>-|TRBD2|TRBJ2-3|TRBV6-1
TGTGCCAGCAGGTCACTAGCGGCAGATACGCAGTATTTT
CASRSLAADTQYF
>few|-|TRBJ2-4|TRBV5-3
TGTGCCAGAAGCCCAGGGGAACTACTAAAAAACATTCAGTACTTC
CARSPGELLKNIQYF
>-|-|TRBJ1-3|TRBV5-4
TGTGCCAGCAGGGTTGCGGGGCGAAACACCATATATTTT
CASRVAGRNTIYF
>-|-|TRBJ2-7|TRBV5-1
TGCGCCAGCAGCAGAGGACAGAACTACGAGCAGTACTTC
CASSRGQNYEQYF
>-|-|TRBJ2-3|TRBV18
TGTGCCAGCTCACCATATCTGGGGCAAGGCGAGGATACGCAGTATTTT
CASSPYLGQGEDTQYF
>-|TRBD1|TRBJ2-4|TRBV27
TGTGCCAGCAGCCTAACGCCGGGACAGGGGGCGAGGTACATTCAGTACTTC
CASSLTPGQGARYIQYF
>-|TRBD2|TRBJ2-3|TRBV6-1
TGTGCCAGCAGTGTCTCGACGCTAGCGGGAGGCGGAGATACGCAGTATTTT
CASSVSTLAGGGDTQYF
>few|TRBD1|TRBJ1-1|TRBV19
TGTGCCAGTAGTCCCGGGACAGTGAACACTGAAGCTTTCTTT
CASSPGTVNTEAFF
>-|-|TRBJ1-1|TRBV2
TGTGCCAGCAGGGCCAGGGAGAACACTGAAGCTTTCTTT
CASRARENTEAFF
>once|TRBD2|TRBJ2-1|TRBV30
TGTGCCTGGAGTGGTAGCGGGAGTCTCAATGAGCAGTTCTTC
CAWSGSGSLNEQFF
>-|TRBD2|TRBJ2-5|TRBV6-5
TGTGCCAGCAGTTATACGGGAGGGCCTGTGGAGACCCAGTACTTC
CASSYTGGPVETQYF
>-|-|TRBJ1-1|TRBV5-6
TGTGCCAGCAGCTTATGGAGGGCTGAAGCTTTCTTT
CASSLWRAEAFF
>-|TRBD1|TRBJ1-5|TRBV7-2
TGTGCCAGCAGCCTTACAGGGGGTAGTCAGCCCCAGCATTTT
CASSLTGGSQPQHF
>-|TRBD1|TRBJ2-7|TRBV27
TGTGCCAGCAGTTTATGGGGACAGGATTACGAGCAGTACTTC
CASSLWGQDYEQYF
>-|-|TRBJ2-1|TRBV19
TGTGCCAGTAGTTCAGGACTCCTTGAGCAGTTCTTC
CASSSGLLEQFF
>-|-|TRBJ1-1|TRBV30
TGTGCCTGGAGTGTCGTCGGGGAGGCTTTCTTT
CAWSVVGEAFF
>-|-|TRBJ1-2|TRBV5-4
TGTGCCAGCAGCTTGGACTCTAGGGGCCACTATGGCTACACCTTC
CASSLDSRGHYGYTF
>-|TRBD2|TRBJ2-7|TRBV30
TGTGCCTGGAGTCCCCGCGGGGGGGCAGTGTCCTACGAGCAGTACTTC
CAWSPRGGAVSYEQYF
>-|TRBD2|TRBJ2-1|TRBV28
TGTGCCAGCAGTCCTCCCGGGACTAGGAATGAGCAGTTCTTC
CASSPPGTRNEQFF
>-|TRBD1|TRBJ1-5|TRBV6-1
TGTGCCAGCACTGGACAGGCTCATCAGCCCCAGCATTTT
CASTGQAHQPQHF
>-|-|TRBJ2-7|TRBV30
TGTGCCTGGAGCTCAAGTGGGCTAGCGCTACCCGAGCAGTACTTC
CAWSSSGLALPEQYF
>-|-|TRBJ2-1|TRBV7-7
TGTGCTAGCAGCTTAGGGGGCGGGAGCGGGGATGAGCAGTTCTTC
CASSLGGGSGDEQFF
>-|-|TRBJ2-7|TRBV5-1
TGCGCCAGCAGCTTTTCAGGATCCTACGAGCAGTACTTC
CASSFSGSYEQYF
>-|-|TRBJ1-3|TRBV6-5
TGTGCCAGCAGTCCAGTCCTCTCTGGAAACACCATATATTTT
CASSPVLSGNTIYF
>-|-|TRBJ1-5|TRBV4-1
TGCGCCAGCAGCCAAGATGTCCAACAGAATCAGCCCCAGCATTTT
CASSQDVQQNQPQHF
>-|-|TRBJ1-4|TRBV7-9
TGTGCCAGCAGCCCGCACAGGGAGACTAATGAAAAACTGTTTTTT
CASSPHRETNEKLFF
>-|-|TRBJ2-1|TRBV7-8
TGTGCCAGCAGCACAGGACCGCCAAATGAGCAGTTCTTC
CASSTGPPNEQFF
>-|-|TRBJ1-4|TRBV5-3
TGTGCAACCTCCGAAGTAGGCGGGTGCCAAAATGAAAAACTGTTTTTT
CATSEVGGCQNEKLFF
>-|-|TRBJ2-1|TRBV30
TGTGCCTGGAGTGTTAGAGAATTTGGTGTTGGAGGAGAGCAGTTCTTC
CAWSVREFGVGGEQFF
>-|-|TRBJ2-3|TRBV5-1
TGCGCCAGCAGCAGTGGACAAGTCACAGATACGCAGTATTTT
CASSSGQVTDTQYF
>-|TRBD2|TRBJ2-7|TRBV10-3
TGTGCCACCTCCGGGACTAGCGGGATCGATGCCTACGAGCAGTACTTC
CATSGTSGIDAYEQYF
>-|TRBD2|TRBJ2-1|TRBV7-2
TGTGCCAGCAGCTTAGTCGGTGCGGGAGTCCCCAATGAGCAGTTCTTC
CASSLVGAGVPNEQFF
>-|TRBD1|TRBJ1-1|TRBV2
TGTGCCAGCAGTTCCCGGACAGGGAAGGTCACTGAAGCTTTCTTT
CASSSRTGKVTEAFF
>-|-|TRBJ1-2|TRBV30
TGTGCCTGGAGTGTACGAAGGGGGGGCTACACCTTC
CAWSVRRGGYTF
>-|-|TRBJ2-4|TRBV27
TGTGCCAGTTCTACAGGGGGGGGAAACATTCAGTACTTC
CASSTGGGNIQYF
>-|-|TRBJ2-3|TRBV28
TGTGCCAGCAGTTTGGGCCCTAAAGGTGCAGATACGCAGTATTTT
CASSLGPKGADTQYF
>-|-|TRBJ1-1|TRBV29-1
TGCAGCGCTGACAGGCAGAACACTGAAGCTTTCTTT
CSADRQNTEAFF
>-|-|TRBJ2-7|TRBV11-2
TGTGCCAGCAGTGATCCCCCTAGATACGAGCAGTACTTC
CASSDPPRYEQYF
>-|-|TRBJ2-3|TRBV7-2
TGTGCCAGCAGCCCCAACTTCAGGGGCGGTACGCAGTATTTT
CASSPNFRGGTQYF
>-|-|TRBJ2-7|TRBV5-6
TGTGCCAGCAGTTTACGGGGAAGTTACGAGCAGTACTTC
CASSLRGSYEQYF
>few|-|TRBJ2-7|TRBV5-1
TGCGCCAGCAGCTTGGTGGGCACCCCTCAATACGAGCAGTACTTC
CASSLVGTPQYEQYF
>few|TRBD1|TRBJ1-1|TRBV5-1
TGCGCCAGCAGCTTGGTGGCAGGGGGGAACACTGAAGCTTTCTTT
CASSLVAGGNTEAFF
>-|-|TRBJ1-1|TRBV9
TGTGCCAGCAGCGTAGTCCCAAGGGGTGAGACTGAAGCTTTCTTT
CASSVVPRGETEAFF
>-|-|TRBJ2-2|TRBV19
TGTGCCGCTAGGGGGGGGTCCGCGGGCACCGGGGAGCTGTTTTTT
CAARGGSAGTGELFF
>few|TRBD2|TRBJ2-7|TRBV4-3
TGCGCCAGCAGCACGTCGACTAGCGGGAGCTCCTACGAGCAGTACTTC
CASSTSTSGSSYEQYF